This T cell receptor (beta chain) was captured in a study of blood T cell repertoires in COVID-19. Study background: The United States, Italy and Spain supplied acute and convalescent COVID-19 samples. PBMCs, B-cell-depleted T cells, or T cells provided the cDNA or gDNA that made up the material.

The authors' processing: Quantification of nucleated cells was approximated via reference gene primer amplification. Produced via immunoSEQ multiplex PCR; TCRdb's table is partial and in-frame only. V, J and clone size are taken as reported in that table, and D and trimming were inferred from the DNA itself. The repertoire has approximately 100,000 clones, more than 75% of them found once; the top ten carry more than 9%. V lost 4 bases to trimming and J lost 5 bases; unmatched junction nucleotides: 2. The CDR3 length is 13 residues. Germline V gene sequence: CDR1 LGHNA, CDR2 YNFKEQ. The sequencing input was peripheral blood. The chain recombines TRBV4-2 with TRBJ1-1; 9 nucleotides agree with TRBD1. This receptor was identified in a woman aged 30 to 39 with acute or convalescent COVID-19. The CDR3 here is CASSRTGETEAFF. CDR3 DNA sequence: TGTGCCAGCAGCCGGACAGGGGAGACTGAAGCTTTCTTT.